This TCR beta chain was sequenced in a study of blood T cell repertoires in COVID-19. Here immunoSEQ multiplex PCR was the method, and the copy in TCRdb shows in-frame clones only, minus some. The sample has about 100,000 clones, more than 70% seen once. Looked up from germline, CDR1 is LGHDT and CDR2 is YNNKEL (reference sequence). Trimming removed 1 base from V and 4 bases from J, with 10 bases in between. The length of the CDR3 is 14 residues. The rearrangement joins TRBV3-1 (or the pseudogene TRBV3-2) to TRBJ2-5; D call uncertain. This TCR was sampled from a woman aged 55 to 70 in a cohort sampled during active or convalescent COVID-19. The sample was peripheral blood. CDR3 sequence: CASSQGALGETQYF. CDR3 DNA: TGTGCCAGCAGCCAAGGGGCACTTGGAGAGACCCAGTACTTC.